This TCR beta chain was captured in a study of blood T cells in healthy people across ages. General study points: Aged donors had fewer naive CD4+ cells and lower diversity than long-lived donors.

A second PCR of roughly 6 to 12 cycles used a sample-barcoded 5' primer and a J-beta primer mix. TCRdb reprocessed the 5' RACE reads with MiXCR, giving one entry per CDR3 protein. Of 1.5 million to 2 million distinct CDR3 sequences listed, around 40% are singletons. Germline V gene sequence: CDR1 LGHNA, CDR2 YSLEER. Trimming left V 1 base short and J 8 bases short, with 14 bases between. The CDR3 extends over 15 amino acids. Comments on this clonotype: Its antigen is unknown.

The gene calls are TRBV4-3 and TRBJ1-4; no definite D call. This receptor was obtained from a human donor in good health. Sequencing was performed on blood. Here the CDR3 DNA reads TGCGCCAGCAGCCAAGGAGAAGAGGCCGGGGAAAAACTGTTTTTT. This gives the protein CASSQGEEAGEKLFF.